The 26 T cell receptor beta chains reported below all come from one sample, sequenced in a study of shared clonotypes between healthy human individuals. The data were produced by immunoSEQ multiplex PCR, yet TCRdb's version contains in-frame clones alone and is incomplete. Of over a million clones listed, approximately 80% are singletons. Source material: memory CD4+ T cells from PBMCs. The subset denotes: CD45RA-negative fraction. Every receptor here comes from a man in his late teens or twenties in good health. Some clones in this sample may be carry-over from other donors' samples.

The V call is TRBV7-2, the J call TRBJ1-1; D is unclear. V lost 5 bases to trimming and J lost 7 bases, with 14 bases between them. The germline CDR1 and CDR2 sequences are SGHTA and FQGNSA. The CDR3 spans 13 residues. The CDR3 sequence: CASSPYRSGEAFF. The CDR3 coding sequence is TGTGCCAGCAGCCCATATCGGTCGGGTGAAGCTTTCTTT.

This chain links TRBV5-1 with TRBJ2-5; TRBD2 aligns across 13 bases. The junction had 7 bases not matched to a gene; V was cut back by 3 bases and J by 2 bases. This CDR3 spans 17 amino acids. Germline V gives CDR1 SGHRS, CDR2 YFSETQ. CDR3 in amino acids: CASSSRLAGGLQETQYF. The CDR3 region has the DNA TGCGCCAGCAGCTCGCGACTAGCGGGAGGCCTACAAGAGACCCAGTACTTC.

This clone has just a few counts. The chain couples TRBV4-3 to TRBJ2-3; D is possibly TRBD1 (5 bases). CDR3 size: 17 residues. In germline, CDR1 is LGHNA, CDR2 YSLEER. Trimming took 0 bases from V and 2 from J, leaving 15 bases between them. The CDR3 DNA reads TGCGCCAGCAGCCAAGAACTCCAGGGCCTACACACAGATACGCAGTATTTT. Translated, it gives CASSQELQGLHTDTQYF.

This chain uses TRBV5-6 with TRBJ1-1; no reliable D call. Germline-derived CDR1 and CDR2 are SGHDT and YYEEEE. Trimming cost V 4 bases and J 0 bases, with 7 bases left between them. The CDR3 runs 13 residues. CDR3 in amino acids: CASSRTVNTEAFF. The DNA of the CDR3 is TGTGCCAGCAGCAGGACGGTGAACACTGAAGCTTTCTTT.

Comments on this clone: This specimen includes other DNA sequences encoding the same CDR3. This chain connects TRBV5-1 to TRBJ1-5, with D perhaps matching TRBD1 (6 bases). Trimming removed 2 bases at V and 6 bases at J, with 12 bases between. The germline gives CDR1 SGHRS, CDR2 YFSETQ. The CDR3 sequence is 14 residues long. The CDR3 here is CASSLSGAGQPQHF. The DNA of the CDR3 is TGCGCCAGCAGCTTATCAGGGGCAGGTCAGCCCCAGCATTTT.

The chain combines TRBV4-1 with TRBJ2-7, with TRBD2 matching over 7 bases. Germline V CDR1 and CDR2: MGHRA, YSYEKL. The CDR3 runs to 15 residues. V was pared by 2 bases and J by 3 bases, with 7 bases of the junction left unmatched. In DNA form, the CDR3 reads TGCGCCAGCAGCCAAAACTGGGGGGGAGGCTACGAGCAGTACTTC. This encodes CASSQNWGGGYEQYF.

The J gene is TRBJ2-3, the V gene TRBV6-5; D may be TRBD1 or TRBD2 (5 bases each). CDR3 length equals 13 residues. Germline V CDR1 and CDR2: MNHEY, SVGAGI. Trimming stripped 8 bases from V and 0 bases from J, with 9 bases between. CDR3 region: CASGGYSTDTQYF. CDR3 DNA sequence: TGTGCCAGCGGGGGTTACAGCACAGATACGCAGTATTTT.

This chain links TRBV27 with TRBJ2-6; D ambiguous. This CDR3 is built from 16 residues. CDR1 and CDR2 from the germline V gene are MNHEY and SMNVEV (reference sequence). V was cut by 3 bases and J by 0 bases, with 9 bases left in between. For the CDR3, the DNA is TGTGCCAGCAGTTTGTTGACACCCTCTGGGGCCAACGTCCTGACTTTC. Translated: CASSLLTPSGANVLTF.

The chain is built from TRBV19 and TRBJ1-3, with D uncertain. V lost 5 bases and J lost 5, with 25 bases in between. This CDR3 is 18 amino acids long. Looked up from germline, CDR1 is LNHDA and CDR2 is SQIVND (reference sequence). The CDR3 protein is CASSLASLEMGIRNTIYF. In nucleotides, the CDR3 is TGTGCCAGTAGTCTCGCCTCCCTGGAGATGGGAATTAGAAACACCATATATTTT.

Note on this clone: Only one base separates this from a far larger clonotype, so it likely reflects a read error. V gene TRBV6-5 combines with J gene TRBJ1-5, with 7 bases matching TRBD1. V lost 6 bases and J lost 6; bases outside the gene matches: 5. This CDR3 comprises 13 residues. Germline CDR1 is MNHEY and CDR2 is SVGAGI. The CDR3 DNA reads as TGTGCCAGCAGCTGGACAGGAGGTCAGCCCCAGCATTTT. Its protein product is CASSWTGGQPQHF.

Worth noting for this clone: This could be a read error, since a much larger clone is one nucleotide away. The rearrangement joins TRBV7-9 to TRBJ1-2; a possible D gene is TRBD1 (5 bases). CDR1 and CDR2 (germline): SEHNR, FQNEAQ (reference sequence). The V end was cut by 5 bases, the J end by 3 bases, with 7 bases between. The CDR3 contains 12 residues. CDR3 region: CASSRGDYGYTF. CDR3 nucleotides: TGTGCCAGCAGCCGGGGGGACTATGGCTACACCTTC.

This clone appeared a single time. Here the CDR3 reads CAINAGWGNTIYF. In DNA form, the CDR3 reads TGTGCCATCAACGCGGGCTGGGGAAACACCATATATTTT. The genes are TRBV10-3 and TRBJ1-3, with unresolved D. This CDR3 region has 13 residues. The germline V and J ends were trimmed by 7 bases and 4 bases, with 11 bases remaining between them. The germline CDR1 and CDR2 sequences are ENHRY and SYGVKD.

The chain links TRBV30 to TRBJ2-1; 7 positions agree with TRBD2. Germline trimming cut 5 bases from V and 8 bases from J; bases unmatched to any gene: 12. The CDR3 contains 14 residues. Germline assignment: CDR1 GTSNPN and CDR2 SVGIG (reference sequence). In DNA form, the CDR3 reads TGTGCCTGGGAAGGAGCGGGGACGGGAGATGAGCAGTTCTTC. This sequence encodes CAWEGAGTGDEQFF.

The CDR3 DNA reads as TGCGCCAGCAGCTTGAATTTTCGGAGGATATCTGAAGCTTTCTTT. Protein sequence: CASSLNFRRISEAFF. The chain carries TRBV5-1 and TRBJ1-1, with unresolved D. Trimming cost V 1 base and J 6 bases, with 16 bases left between them. This CDR3 has 15 amino acids. CDR1 and CDR2 (germline): SGHRS, YFSETQ.

The chain links TRBV5-1 to TRBJ1-3; 9 positions match TRBD1. This CDR3 is built from 16 residues. Germline V gives CDR1 SGHRS, CDR2 YFSETQ. Germline trimming cut 4 bases from V and 3 bases from J; bases unmatched to any gene: 8. The CDR3 is CASSTAGTGSGNTIYF. CDR3 nucleotides: TGCGCCAGCAGCACAGCCGGGACAGGGAGTGGAAACACCATATATTTT.

This chain joins TRBV27 and TRBJ2-2, with D tentatively TRBD1 or TRBD2 (6 bases each). CDR3 size: 13 residues. Germline V gene lookup returns CDR1 MNHEY and CDR2 SMNVEV (reference sequence). The germline V and J ends were trimmed by 6 bases and 7 bases, with 12 bases remaining between them. The CDR3, as DNA: TGTGCCAGCAGCTGGGGGGCCGGCGGGGAGCTGTTTTTT. Its translation: CASSWGAGGELFF.

The chain carries TRBV2 and TRBJ2-1; 8 positions match TRBD2. J was trimmed by 2 bases and V by 6 bases; bases with no gene match: 12. The CDR3 is made up of 17 amino acids. Germline CDR1 is SNHLY and CDR2 is FYNNEI. The CDR3 sequence is CASRGARTSRTYNEQFF. The CDR3 DNA follows: TGTGCCAGCAGGGGTGCACGGACTAGCCGAACCTACAATGAGCAGTTCTTC.

The chain uses TRBV28 and TRBJ1-2; TRBD1 matches at 7 bases. The J segment lost 4 bases and the V segment lost 7 bases, leaving 12 bases of the junction unmatched. Germline V lookup: CDR1 MDHEN, CDR2 SYDVKM. There are 15 residues in the CDR3. This CDR3 is CASKGEGAAPYGYTF. CDR3 DNA sequence: TGTGCCAGCAAGGGGGAGGGGGCAGCCCCCTATGGCTACACCTTC.

This clone was seen a few times. One junction end does not reproduce the germline sequence, and a read error may be involved. The V call is TRBV7-9, the J call TRBJ1-5; the D gene is possibly TRBD1 (5 bases). Germline V lookup: CDR1 SEHNR, CDR2 FQNEAQ (reference sequence). This CDR3 contains 15 residues. In DNA form, the CDR3 reads TGTGCCAGCAGCCCCCAGGGAGGGAGCAGTCAGCCCCAGCATTTT. Its translation is CASSPQGGSSQPQHF.

This clone was observed at least ten times. The chain carries TRBV19 and TRBJ2-1, with a possible D match to TRBD1 (6 bases). Trimming took 5 bases from V and 0 from J, leaving 20 bases between them. The CDR3 contains 18 residues. Germline CDR1 reads LNHDA; CDR2 reads SQIVND (reference sequence). DNA for the CDR3: TGTGCCAGTAGTCCCAGAGGGGGATACTCCAGCTCCTACAATGAGCAGTTCTTC. The encoded protein is CASSPRGGYSSSYNEQFF. Supplemented by reference TRBV19 and TRBJ2-1, the full variable domain reads DGGITQSPKYLFRKEGQNVTLSCEQNLNHDAMYWYRQDPGQGLRLIYYSQIVNDFQKGDIAEGYSVSREKKESFPLTVTSAQKNPTAFYLCASSPRGGYSSSYNEQFFGPGTRLTVL.

The V call is TRBV9, the J call TRBJ2-7; D gene uncertain. Germline V gives CDR1 SGDLS, CDR2 YYNGEE. V dropped 0 bases and J dropped 3 bases, with 16 bases sitting between them. The length of the CDR3 is 16 residues. The CDR3 bases are TGTGCCAGCAGCGTAGCTATTCAGGCCCCTTACTACGAGCAGTACTTC. It codes for CASSVAIQAPYYEQYF.

This rearrangement joins TRBV4-3 to TRBJ1-2; D may be TRBD1 (5 bases). The CDR3 runs 14 residues. Germline assignment: CDR1 LGHNA and CDR2 YSLEER. V gave up 3 bases and J gave up 5 bases, with 13 bases separating them. CDR3 residues: CASSQSRVGYGYTF. CDR3 nucleotides: TGCGCCAGCAGCCAGTCCAGGGTAGGGTATGGCTACACCTTC.

V usage is TRBV5-4 and J usage is TRBJ2-1; TRBD2 matches 11 bases. Germline trimming cut 0 bases from V and 5 bases from J; bases unmatched to any gene: 7. Germline CDR1 and CDR2: SGHNT and YYREEE (reference sequence). CDR3 size: 17 residues. CDR3 in DNA: TGTGCCAGCAGCTTGGGTATTGGACTAGCGGGTAACAATGAGCAGTTCTTC. It encodes CASSLGIGLAGNNEQFF.

This clone has just a few counts. The CDR3 region has the DNA TGTGCCAGCAGCCCCGGCAGGCGCACAGATACGCAGTATTTT. This translates into CASSPGRRTDTQYF. The V and J genes are TRBV6-5 and TRBJ2-3; no definite D call. CDR3 size: 14 residues. V gave up 6 bases and J gave up 1 base, with 11 bases separating them. Germline V gene data show CDR1 as MNHEY and CDR2 as SVGAGI.

This clone has more than one count but fewer than ten. The chain carries TRBV6-5 and TRBJ2-7; no clear D. CDR3 length: 15 residues. Trimming took off 2 bases at V and 4 bases at J, with 15 bases between the two ends. Per germline, CDR1 MNHEY and CDR2 SVGAGI. The CDR3 protein is CASSYRLGRIYEQYF. The CDR3 region has the DNA TGTGCCAGCAGTTACCGCCTTGGACGGATATACGAGCAGTACTTC.

The rearrangement uses TRBV27 and TRBJ2-7; D tentatively fits TRBD1 or TRBD2 (6 bases each). The ends were cut back, 10 bases at V and 0 bases at J, with 19 bases in the middle. Germline V gives CDR1 MNHEY, CDR2 SMNVEV (reference sequence). There are 15 residues in the CDR3. The CDR3 bases are TGTGCCACCAAATGGGGGGCGTCGAGCTCCTACGAGCAGTACTTC. Translating gives CATKWGASSSYEQYF.